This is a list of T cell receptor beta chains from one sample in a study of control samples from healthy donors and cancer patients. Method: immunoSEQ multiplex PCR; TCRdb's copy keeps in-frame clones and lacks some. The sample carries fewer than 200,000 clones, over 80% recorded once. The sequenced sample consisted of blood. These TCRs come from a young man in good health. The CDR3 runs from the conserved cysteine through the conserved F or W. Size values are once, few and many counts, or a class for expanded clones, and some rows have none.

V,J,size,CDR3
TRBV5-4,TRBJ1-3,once,CASSFSYGGAGNTIYF
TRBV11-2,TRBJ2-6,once,CASSLDIVSGANVLTF
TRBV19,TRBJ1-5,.,CASKETLSNQPQHF
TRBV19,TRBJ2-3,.,CASSIWGRSDTQYF
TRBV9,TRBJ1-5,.,CASSVDHNSNQPQHF
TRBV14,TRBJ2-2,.,CASSPFRNTGELFF
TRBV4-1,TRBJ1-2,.,CASSQGEWAYGYTF
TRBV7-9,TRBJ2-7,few,CAIPVYEQYF
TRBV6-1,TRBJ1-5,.,CASSAWTGYPSYQPQHF
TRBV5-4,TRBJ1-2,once,CASTYTFRGDYGYTF
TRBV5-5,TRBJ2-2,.,CASSLGYGQRPTGELFF
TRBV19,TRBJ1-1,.,CASSSQATNTEAFF
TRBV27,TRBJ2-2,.,CASTLLTALHTGELFF
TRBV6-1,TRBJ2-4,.,CASSAPGTGDLLAKNIQYF
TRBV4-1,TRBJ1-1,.,CASSQEGAASNTEAFF
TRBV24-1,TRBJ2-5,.,CATGSPGGETQYF
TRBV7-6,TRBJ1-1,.,CASSLNPGGEAFF
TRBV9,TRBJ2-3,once,CASSQTSGGPPSTDTQYF
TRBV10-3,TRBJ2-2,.,CAISEPPNTGELFF
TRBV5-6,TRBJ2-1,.,CASSLGGLGLLNEQFF
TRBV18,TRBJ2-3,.,CASSPQETSGGAADTQYF
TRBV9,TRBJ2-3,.,CASSVSEQDTQYF
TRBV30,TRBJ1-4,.,CAWSSGQGSEKLFF
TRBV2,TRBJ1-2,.,CASSDNLEGGYTF
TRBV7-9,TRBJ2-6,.,CASSLAQDWSSGANVLTF
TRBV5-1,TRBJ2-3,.,CASSLGGPSTDTQYF
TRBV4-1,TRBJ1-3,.,CASSQGPSSGNTIYF
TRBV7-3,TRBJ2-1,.,CASSLSQGDYNEQFF
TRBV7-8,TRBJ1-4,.,CASSLAPTVGREKLFF
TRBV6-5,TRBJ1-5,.,CASSQDPWRPQHF
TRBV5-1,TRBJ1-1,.,CASTGQPNTEAFF
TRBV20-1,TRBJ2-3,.,CSASRRGGGADTQYF
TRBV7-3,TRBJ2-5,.,CASSLSGGPTPGTQYF
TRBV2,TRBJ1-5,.,CASSETGASSNQPQHF
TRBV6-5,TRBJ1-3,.,CASSSRSGNTIYF
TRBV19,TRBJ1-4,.,CASSITGGVEKLFF
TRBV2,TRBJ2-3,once,CASSEAAPPDTQYF
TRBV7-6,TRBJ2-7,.,CASSSGVGGGTYEQYF
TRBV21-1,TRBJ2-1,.,CASTRSGGAGNEQFF
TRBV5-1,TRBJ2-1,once,CASSFKRGGVLEEQFF
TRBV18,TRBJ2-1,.,CASSPPSTYNEQFF
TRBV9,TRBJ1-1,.,CASSEALNTEAFF
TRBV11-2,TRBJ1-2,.,CASSFRSADYGYTF
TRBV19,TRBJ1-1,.,CASSTDSEYTEAFF
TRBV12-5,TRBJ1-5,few,CASGLGWTGGDNQPQHF
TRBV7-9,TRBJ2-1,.,CASSLFDDRSSYNEQFF
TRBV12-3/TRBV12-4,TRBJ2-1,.,CASSLMTTLFF
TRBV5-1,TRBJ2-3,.,CASSFLNAAADTQYF
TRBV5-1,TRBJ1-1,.,CASSSTGGKNTEAFF
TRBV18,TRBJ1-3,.,CASSLVAGLGDSGNTIYF
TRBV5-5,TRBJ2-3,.,CASSLAGDRSTDTQYF
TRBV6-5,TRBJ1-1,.,CASSYSRSNTEAFF
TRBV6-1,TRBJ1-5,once,CASSEAPYSNQPQHF
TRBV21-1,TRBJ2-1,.,CASSSDGLAVYNEQFF